Shown below are 13 T cell receptor beta chains from a single sample sequenced in a study of cytomegalovirus exposure and HLA in healthy donors. The protocol was immunoSEQ multiplex PCR, while the TCRdb copy is restricted to in-frame clones and leaves out a portion. The table includes about 250,000 clones, about 90% detected once. What was sequenced was PBMCs. Receptors were obtained from a man aged 18 to 35 in good health and CMV-seropositive.

The CDR3 protein is CASSYLTGDAFF. CDR3 bases: TGTGCCAGCAGCTATCTAACAGGGGACGCTTTCTTT. The J gene is TRBJ1-1, the V gene TRBV28, with 7 positions matching TRBD1. The CDR3 runs to 12 residues. Germline assignment: CDR1 MDHEN and CDR2 SYDVKM. V lost 6 bases to trimming and J lost 11 bases; unmatched junction nucleotides: 9.

This clone was counted a single time. V and J are TRBV5-1 and TRBJ1-1, with unresolved D. Germline values: CDR1 SGHRS, CDR2 YFSETQ. This CDR3 spans 14 amino acids. The V and J ends lost 0 bases and 5 bases respectively, with 11 bases between them. CDR3: CASSLAATGTEAFF. CDR3 DNA: TGCGCCAGCAGCTTGGCAGCGACTGGGACTGAAGCTTTCTTT. Looking up the rest from reference TRBV5-1 and TRBJ1-1 gives the full variable domain: KAGVTQTPRYLIKTRGQQVTLSCSPISGHRSVSWYQQTPGQGLQFLFEYFSETQRNKGNFPGRFSGRQFSNSRSEMNVSTLELGDSALYLCASSLAATGTEAFFGQGTRLTVV.

Written as DNA, the CDR3 is TGTGCCAGCAGCCAAGAGGGGGGACAGGGGGGCAATGAGCAGTTCTTC. It codes for CASSQEGGQGGNEQFF. The V call is TRBV4-2, the J call TRBJ2-1, with 11 bases lining up with TRBD1. Germline V gene sequence: CDR1 LGHNA, CDR2 YNFKEQ. Losses at the gene ends were 0 bases for V and 6 bases for J; bases not matched to a gene: 4. CDR3 length equals 16 residues.

V is TRBV6-5 and J is TRBJ2-7; 10 nucleotides match TRBD1. CDR3 length: 15 amino acids. The junction had 5 bases not matched to a gene; V was cut back by 5 bases and J by 1 base. Germline values: CDR1 MNHEY, CDR2 SVGAGI. For the CDR3, the DNA is TGTGCCAGCAGTCGGGACAGGGGCACATCCTACGAGCAGTACTTC. Encoded protein: CASSRDRGTSYEQYF.

DNA of the CDR3: TGTGCCAGCAGTGACACCTTCTGGGCCGGGGAGCTGTTTTTT. The encoded protein is CASSDTFWAGELFF. The chain carries TRBV6-6 and TRBJ2-2; D remains ambiguous. The ends were cut back, 5 bases at V and 6 bases at J, with 13 bases in the middle. Per germline, CDR1 MNHNY and CDR2 SVGAGI (reference sequence). This CDR3 region has 14 residues.

V gene TRBV30 combines with J gene TRBJ1-4, with D unresolved. V lost 2 bases, J lost 0 bases, and 7 bases lay in between. CDR1 GTSNPN and CDR2 SVGIG come from the germline V gene (reference sequence). This CDR3 contains 14 residues. The CDR3 here is CAWSRGATNEKLFF. CDR3 sequence (DNA): TGTGCCTGGAGTCGGGGAGCAACTAATGAAAAACTGTTTTTT.

The J gene is TRBJ2-7, the V gene TRBV6-5; 7 bases line up with TRBD2. CDR1 and CDR2 from the germline V gene are MNHEY and SVGAGI. The V segment lost 0 bases and the J segment 4 bases; nucleotides outside the gene matches: 6. There are 15 residues in the CDR3. CDR3 residues: CASSYSGGGTYEQYF. The CDR3, as DNA: TGTGCCAGCAGTTACTCGGGGGGAGGGACTTACGAGCAGTACTTC.

The rearrangement uses TRBV6-1 and TRBJ1-2, with 10 bases fitting TRBD1. CDR3 size: 18 residues. The V gene's germline CDR1 is MNHNS and CDR2 SASEGT. J was trimmed by 0 bases and V by 3 bases; bases with no gene match: 10. The DNA of the CDR3 is TGTGCCAGCAGTGACAGGACGACAGGGGGCGCGGCTAACTATGGCTACACCTTC. It specifies CASSDRTTGGAANYGYTF.

CDR3 amino acids: CATSLGWQNSYEQYF. CDR3 nucleotides: TGTGCCACATCCTTGGGGTGGCAGAACTCCTACGAGCAGTACTTC. The genes are TRBV28 and TRBJ2-7; no definite D call. Germline CDR1 and CDR2: MDHEN and SYDVKM. The CDR3 consists of 15 residues. Trimming took off 10 bases at V and 0 bases at J, with 19 bases between the two ends.

This chain connects TRBV29-1 to TRBJ2-1; 12 nucleotides match TRBD2. V lost 3 bases to trimming and J lost 6 bases; unmatched junction nucleotides: 6. The germline V gene encodes CDR1 SQVTM and CDR2 ANQGSEA. There are 15 residues in the CDR3. The CDR3 region is CSVDRLAGVVNEQFF. DNA of the CDR3: TGCAGCGTTGACCGACTAGCGGGAGTAGTCAATGAGCAGTTCTTC.

This rearrangement joins TRBV25-1 to TRBJ2-7; D gene uncertain. Germline lookup yields CDR1 MGHDK and CDR2 SYGVNS. The CDR3 spans 14 residues. V dropped 3 bases and J dropped 2 bases, with 11 bases sitting between them. CDR3: CASSEVGKAYEQYF. CDR3 sequence (DNA): TGTGCCAGCAGTGAGGTGGGGAAGGCCTACGAGCAGTACTTC.

The chain links TRBV5-6 to TRBJ2-1; D not certain. The CDR3 sequence is 16 residues long. Germline-derived CDR1 and CDR2 are SGHDT and YYEEEE. The V end was cut by 4 bases, the J end by 2 bases, with 16 bases between. The DNA for the CDR3 is TGTGCCAGCAGCCGATGGGGAAGGGTTGCCTACAATGAGCAGTTCTTC. Translated: CASSRWGRVAYNEQFF. Full variable domain (outside the CDR3, taken from reference TRBV5-6 and TRBJ2-1): DAGVTQSPTHLIKTRGQQVTLRCSPKSGHDTVSWYQQALGQGPQFIFQYYEEEERQRGNFPDRFSGHQFPNYSSELNVNALLLGDSALYLCASSRWGRVAYNEQFFGPGTRLTVL.

The chain couples TRBV27 to TRBJ1-2; TRBD1 matches 7 bases. Unmatched junction bases numbered 14, after V lost 2 bases and J lost 8 bases. CDR3 length equals 16 residues. The germline gives CDR1 MNHEY, CDR2 SMNVEV (reference sequence). The CDR3 coding sequence is TGTGCCAGCAGTTTAACGACGGACAGGATCCACACCGGCTACACCTTC. This translates into CASSLTTDRIHTGYTF.